The sequence of this TCR beta chain was determined in a study of T-cell reconstitution after alpha-beta-depleted transplantation in children. This clonotype showed up just a few times. Unique molecular identifiers were incorporated into the prepared TCRbeta library. TCRdb reanalysed the PCR reads using MiXCR and keeps one entry per CDR3 protein. The sample records about 610,000 distinct CDR3 sequences, roughly a tenth being singletons. The CDR3 runs 13 residues. The V and J ends lost 4 bases and 3 bases respectively, with 9 bases between them. Germline V gene data show CDR1 as SGDLS and CDR2 as YYNGEE.

The chain employs TRBV9 and TRBJ2-3; D is undetermined. The material was PBMCs from the stem cell graft donor, obtained from the stem cell graft. The sequence was collected from a human donor who donated a stem cell graft to a child with acute myeloid leukemia. The CDR3 sequence is CASSPSHTDTQYF. CDR3 nucleotide sequence: TGTGCCAGCAGCCCCAGTCATACAGATACGCAGTATTTT.